This TCR beta chain was captured by sequencing in a study of blood T cell repertoires in COVID-19. Across the study: The United States, Italy and Spain supplied acute and convalescent COVID-19 samples.

Clones were read by immunoSEQ multiplex PCR, and TCRdb kept only the in-frame ones, dropping some. The data show tens of thousands of clones, with around 91% seen just once and more than 7% held by the top ten. V lost 2 bases, J lost 4 bases, and 4 bases stayed unmatched. The CDR3 has 14 amino acids. CDR1 and CDR2 (germline): SEHNR, FQNEAQ (reference sequence). The rearrangement uses TRBV7-9 and TRBJ1-1, with TRBD1 matching over 7 bases. This clonotype was sampled from a human donor in a cohort sampled during active COVID-19. Sample: peripheral blood. The CDR3 here is CASSLSRQGTEAFF. CDR3 nucleotide sequence: TGTGCCAGCAGCTTATCTCGACAGGGCACTGAAGCTTTCTTT.